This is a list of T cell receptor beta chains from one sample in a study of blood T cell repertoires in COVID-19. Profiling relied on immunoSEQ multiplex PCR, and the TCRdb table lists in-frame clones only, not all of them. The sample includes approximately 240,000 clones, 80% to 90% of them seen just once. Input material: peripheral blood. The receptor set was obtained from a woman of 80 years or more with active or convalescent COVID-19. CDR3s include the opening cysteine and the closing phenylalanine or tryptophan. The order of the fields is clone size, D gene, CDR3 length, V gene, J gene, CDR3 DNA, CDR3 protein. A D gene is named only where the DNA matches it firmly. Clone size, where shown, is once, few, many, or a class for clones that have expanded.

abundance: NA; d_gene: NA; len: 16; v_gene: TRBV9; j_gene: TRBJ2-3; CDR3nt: TGTGCCAGCAGCCCCCAGCGGGTAACTAGCACAGATACGCAGTATTTT; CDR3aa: CASSPQRVTSTDTQYF
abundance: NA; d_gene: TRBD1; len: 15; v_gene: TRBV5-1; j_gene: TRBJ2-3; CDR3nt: TGCGCCAGCAGCTTAGGACAGGGGGCAACGAATACGCAGTATTTT; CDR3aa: CASSLGQGATNTQYF
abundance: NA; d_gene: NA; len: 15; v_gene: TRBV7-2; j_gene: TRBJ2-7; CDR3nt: TGTGCCAGCAGCTTTGCGGGCCGACCCTCCTACGAGCAGTACTTC; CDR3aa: CASSFAGRPSYEQYF
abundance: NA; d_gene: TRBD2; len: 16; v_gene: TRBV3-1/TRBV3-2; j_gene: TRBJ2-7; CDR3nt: TGTGCCAGCAGCCAAGCGGGCGGGGGGGTCTCCTACGAGCAGTACTTC; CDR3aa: CASSQAGGGVSYEQYF
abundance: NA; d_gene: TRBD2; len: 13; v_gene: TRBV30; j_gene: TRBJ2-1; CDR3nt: TGTGCCTGGCGACTAGCGGGAGCGCATGAGCAGTTCTTC; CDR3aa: CAWRLAGAHEQFF
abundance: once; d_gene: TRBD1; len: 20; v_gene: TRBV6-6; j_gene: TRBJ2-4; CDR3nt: TGTGCCAGCAGTCACGAGCCCAACCCTATAACCCCGAGGGGGCAAAACATTCAGTACTTC; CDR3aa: CASSHEPNPITPRGQNIQYF
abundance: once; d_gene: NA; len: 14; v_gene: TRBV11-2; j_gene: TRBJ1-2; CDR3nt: TGTGCCAGCAGCTTAGAGCGGCAGTCCCATGGCTACACCTTC; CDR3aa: CASSLERQSHGYTF
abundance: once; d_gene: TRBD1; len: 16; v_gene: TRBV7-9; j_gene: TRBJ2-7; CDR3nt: TGTGCCAGCAGCTCACCCCGACAGGGGGCGTCCTACGAGCAGTACTTC; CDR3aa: CASSSPRQGASYEQYF
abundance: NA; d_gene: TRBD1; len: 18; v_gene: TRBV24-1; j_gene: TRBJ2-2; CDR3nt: TGTGCCACCAGTGACTGGGACAGGGGGACCGGGGACACCGGGGAGCTGTTTTTT; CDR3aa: CATSDWDRGTGDTGELFF
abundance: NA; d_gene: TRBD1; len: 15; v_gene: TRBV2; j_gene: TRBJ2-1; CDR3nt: TGTGCCAGCAACGAGGGGGCAACCGCGGTCGGTGAGCAGTTCTTC; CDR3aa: CASNEGATAVGEQFF
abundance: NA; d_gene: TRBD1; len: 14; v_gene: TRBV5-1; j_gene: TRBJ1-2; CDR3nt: TGCGCCAGCAGCTTACCGGGACAGAACTATGGCTACACCTTC; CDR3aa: CASSLPGQNYGYTF